This T cell receptor beta chain is from a study of T cell repertoires in cytomegalovirus infection. CDR3 length: 14 amino acids. CDR1 SGHAT and CDR2 FQNNGV come from the germline V gene. V shed 6 bases and J 6 bases; nucleotides not matched to a gene: 11. TCRdb re-called the reads with MiXCR, one entry per CDR3 protein. The data show some 300,000 distinct CDR3 sequences, approximately 15% seen once. Only a few counts were recorded for this clonotype. This clonotype was sampled from a human donor in good health (CMV status not recorded). Some clones in this sample may be carry-over from other donors' samples. This chain uses TRBV11-2 with TRBJ2-7, with TRBD2 matching over 7 bases. The sample comprised PBMCs. CDR3 loop: CASRRAGPPGEQYF. As DNA, the CDR3 is TGTGCCAGCAGACGAGCGGGGCCTCCGGGCGAGCAGTACTTC.